This TCR beta chain was sequenced for a study of PD-L1 blockade in urothelial cancer. Study at large: Samples came from 3 weeks, at the second dose, and 6 weeks into treatment. The median number of T cells present in blood samples was about 130,000.

Regarding time point: peripheral blood 6 weeks after treatment start. This CDR3 is built from 13 residues. With 5 bases removed from V and 4 bases from J, the gap between germline ends came to 14 bases. Germline V CDR1 and CDR2: GTSNPN, SVGIG (reference sequence). Only in-frame clones appear in the TCRdb table, and some are missing; sequencing was by immunoSEQ multiplex PCR. This table holds around 100,000 clones, roughly 90% found once. The chain joins TRBV30 to TRBJ2-5; D not resolved. Sequencing was performed on PBMCs, taken around atezolizumab (anti-PD-L1) treatment. The clonotype was recovered from a man in his 60s with urothelial cancer. The CDR3 reads CAWGSNSGETQYF. CDR3 sequence (DNA): TGTGCCTGGGGATCCAACTCGGGAGAGACCCAGTACTTC.